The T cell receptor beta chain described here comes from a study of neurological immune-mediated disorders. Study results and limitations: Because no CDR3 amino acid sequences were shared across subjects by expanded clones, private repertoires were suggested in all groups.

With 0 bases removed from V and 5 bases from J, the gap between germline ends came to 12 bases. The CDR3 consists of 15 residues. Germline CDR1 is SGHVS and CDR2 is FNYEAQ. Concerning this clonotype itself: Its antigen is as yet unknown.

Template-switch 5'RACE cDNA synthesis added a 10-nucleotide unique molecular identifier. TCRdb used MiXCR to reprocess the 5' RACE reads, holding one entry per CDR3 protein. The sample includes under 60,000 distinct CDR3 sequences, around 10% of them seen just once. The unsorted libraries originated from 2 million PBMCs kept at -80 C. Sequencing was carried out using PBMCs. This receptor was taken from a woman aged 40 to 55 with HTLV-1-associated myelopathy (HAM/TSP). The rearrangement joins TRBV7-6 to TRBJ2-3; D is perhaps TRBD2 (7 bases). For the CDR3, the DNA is TGTGCCAGCAGCTTAGCGGGGGGGCCGGGAGATACGCAGTATTTT. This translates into CASSLAGGPGDTQYF.